Following are 4 T cell receptor beta chains from one sample sequenced in a study of T cell clonality in common variable immunodeficiency (dated by TCRdb to 2013 to 2016). The protocol used for the library was the immunoSEQ multiplex PCR assay. Held by TCRdb, this immuneACCESS table contains in-frame sequences only and omits some clones. Under half of the omission traces to an unresolved V gene where checked; the cause of the rest is unknown. The table notes 30,000 to 40,000 clones here, none of them singletons. The ten largest account for over 0.95% of the sample. The sequenced material came from peripheral blood mononuclear cells. The receptors originated from a person aged 18 to 75 in good health.

This clone was seen repeatedly, ten times or more. The read is 3 residues too short to cover the CDR3 end, so that end is filled in from the germline J gene. J is TRBJ2-3 and V is TRBV12-5; perhaps TRBD2 as D (7 bases). V lost 8 bases and J 3 bases, leaving 12 bases between the germline ends. Germline CDR1 LGHNT, CDR2 FRNRAP. This CDR3 is 13 amino acids long. CDR3 DNA, as far as it was read: TGTGCTAGTAGAGGGGGAGGGACAGATACG. Protein sequence: CASRGGGTDT. The CDR3 reads in full as CASRGGGTDTQYF.

The sample holds many counts of this clone. The read comes to an end 3 residues before the CDR3 does, leaving the germline J gene to fill in the end. This chain links TRBV10-3 with TRBJ1-2; TRBD1 is a possible D gene (5 bases). The CDR3 has 14 amino acids. Germline-derived CDR1 and CDR2 are ENHRY and SYGVKD. Trimming removed 0 bases at V and 4 bases at J, with 9 bases between. CDR3: CAISESRGTYGYTF. CDR3 DNA (partial): TGTGCCATCAGTGAGTCGCGGGGCACCTATGGC.

This clone was counted at least ten times. Read sequence stops 3 residues before the CDR3 end, and the germline J gene provides the missing end. The genes are TRBV2 and TRBJ2-5; weak D call: TRBD2 (5 bases). The germline V gene encodes CDR1 SNHLY and CDR2 FYNNEI. V was shortened by 1 base and J by 0 bases, with 15 bases between the two germline ends. This CDR3 has 17 amino acids. CDR3 bases read: TGTGCCAGCAGTGAAGGTGGGCCAGGACTCAACCAAGAGACC. It is translated as CASSEGGPGLNQET. The CDR3, in full, reads CASSEGGPGLNQETQYF.

This clone has a handful of counts. Read coverage stops 3 residues before the CDR3 terminus; the germline J gene supplies the remainder. The chain carries TRBV19 and TRBJ1-5; 9 bases line up with TRBD1. Trimming took 7 bases from V and 1 from J; bases not matched to a gene: 2. The CDR3 runs to 14 residues. In germline, CDR1 is LNHDA, CDR2 SQIVND (reference sequence). The sequenced part of the CDR3 DNA is TGTGCCAGTACCGGGACAGGGAGCAATCAGCCC. It codes for CASTGTGSNQP. The entire CDR3 is CASTGTGSNQPQHF.